A selection of T cell receptor beta chains follows, all from one sample in a study of Ad26.COV2.S vaccination and SARS-CoV-2 variants. Using immunoSEQ multiplex PCR, the repertoire was profiled, and TCRdb retains in-frame clones only, with some absent. The sample yields about 350,000 clones, about 87% seen once. Material: peripheral blood, obtained in a trial of Ad26.COV2.S vaccine versus placebo. The source of these receptors is a person between 18 and 65 years old who received the Ad26.COV2.S COVID-19 vaccine or a placebo. Both conserved end residues are part of each CDR3. The order of the fields is clone size, V gene, D gene, CDR3 length, J gene, CDR3 DNA, CDR3 protein. A D gene is named only where the DNA matches it firmly. Some rows have no size entry. The others give once, few or many, or a class for an expanded clone.

clone size: NA; V gene: TRBV4-3; D gene: TRBD1; CDR3 length: 16; J gene: TRBJ1-2; CDR3 DNA: TGCGCCAGCAGCCAAGAGCCCCGACAGGGGGCGGATGGCTACACCTTC; CDR3 protein: CASSQEPRQGADGYTF
clone size: NA; V gene: TRBV15; D gene: TRBD1; CDR3 length: 13; J gene: TRBJ2-5; CDR3 DNA: TGTGCCACCAGCAGGTGGACAGGGGAGACCCAGTACTTC; CDR3 protein: CATSRWTGETQYF
clone size: NA; V gene: TRBV5-4; D gene: NA; CDR3 length: 17; J gene: TRBJ2-7; CDR3 DNA: TGTGCCAGCAGCTTACCTAAGGGGATAGGTGCCTCCTACGAGCAGTACTTC; CDR3 protein: CASSLPKGIGASYEQYF
clone size: once; V gene: TRBV18; D gene: TRBD1; CDR3 length: 13; J gene: TRBJ2-1; CDR3 DNA: TGTGCCAGCTCCCCCTACAGGGGGGATGAGCAGTTCTTC; CDR3 protein: CASSPYRGDEQFF
clone size: NA; V gene: TRBV5-5; D gene: NA; CDR3 length: 11; J gene: TRBJ2-7; CDR3 DNA: TGTGCCAGCAGCGTCTCCTACGAGCAGTACTTC; CDR3 protein: CASSVSYEQYF
clone size: NA; V gene: TRBV7-3; D gene: NA; CDR3 length: 16; J gene: TRBJ2-3; CDR3 DNA: TGTGCCAGCAGCTTAAAAGATATGGGAGTCGCAGATACGCAGTATTTT; CDR3 protein: CASSLKDMGVADTQYF
clone size: NA; V gene: TRBV19; D gene: NA; CDR3 length: 14; J gene: TRBJ1-5; CDR3 DNA: TGTGCCAGTAGTATAGAGGCAGGGAATCAGCCCCAGCATTTT; CDR3 protein: CASSIEAGNQPQHF
clone size: few; V gene: TRBV29-1; D gene: NA; CDR3 length: 14; J gene: TRBJ1-5; CDR3 DNA: TGCAGCGTTAAGGGCACCAGTCTCGATCAGCCCCAGCATTTT; CDR3 protein: CSVKGTSLDQPQHF
clone size: NA; V gene: TRBV18; D gene: TRBD2; CDR3 length: 15; J gene: TRBJ2-5; CDR3 DNA: TGTGCCAGCTCACCAGGACTAGCGGGACAAGAGACCCAGTACTTC; CDR3 protein: CASSPGLAGQETQYF
clone size: once; V gene: TRBV10-3; D gene: TRBD2; CDR3 length: 15; J gene: TRBJ2-5; CDR3 DNA: TGTGCCATCAGTCCGAGCGGGGGAGGTCAGGAGACCCAGTACTTC; CDR3 protein: CAISPSGGGQETQYF
clone size: once; V gene: TRBV30; D gene: TRBD1; CDR3 length: 12; J gene: TRBJ2-1; CDR3 DNA: TGTGCCTGGAGCGACAGGGCTGGTGAGCAGTTCTTC; CDR3 protein: CAWSDRAGEQFF
clone size: NA; V gene: TRBV7-3; D gene: NA; CDR3 length: 12; J gene: TRBJ2-2; CDR3 DNA: TGTGCCAGCAGCTTGAACACCGGGGAGCTGTTTTTT; CDR3 protein: CASSLNTGELFF
clone size: NA; V gene: TRBV5-1; D gene: NA; CDR3 length: 15; J gene: TRBJ1-4; CDR3 DNA: TGCGCCAGCAGCTTACCCGGACTCCAGAAGGAAAAACTGTTTTTT; CDR3 protein: CASSLPGLQKEKLFF
clone size: NA; V gene: TRBV5-5; D gene: NA; CDR3 length: 15; J gene: TRBJ1-1; CDR3 DNA: TGTGCCAGCAACTACCCACGCGGTGGGAACACTGAAGCTTTCTTT; CDR3 protein: CASNYPRGGNTEAFF
clone size: NA; V gene: TRBV5-1; D gene: NA; CDR3 length: 14; J gene: TRBJ2-7; CDR3 DNA: TGCGCCAGCAGCTTGGACAAAAACTCCTACGAGCAGTACTTC; CDR3 protein: CASSLDKNSYEQYF